One sample yielded the 17 T cell receptor beta chains listed below, sequenced in a study of glioma-infiltrating T cells after dendritic cell vaccination. Using immunoSEQ multiplex PCR, the repertoire was profiled, and TCRdb retains in-frame clones only, with some absent. The sample lists just over 95,000 clones; around 80% were seen once. The sample consisted of blood, taken before dendritic cell vaccination. These receptors originate from a human donor with glioblastoma.

The genes are TRBV5-6 and TRBJ2-7, with D perhaps matching TRBD1 (6 bases). V lost 2 bases and J lost 3, with 15 bases in between. This CDR3 comprises 15 residues. CDR1 SGHDT and CDR2 YYEEEE come from the germline V gene. The CDR3, as DNA: TGTGCCAGCAGCTTTTCTGGGGGCGCTTACTACGAGCAGTACTTC. Translated, it gives CASSFSGGAYYEQYF. The complete variable domain, with remaining parts taken from reference TRBV5-6 and TRBJ2-7, reads DAGVTQSPTHLIKTRGQQVTLRCSPKSGHDTVSWYQQALGQGPQFIFQYYEEEERQRGNFPDRFSGHQFPNYSSELNVNALLLGDSALYLCASSFSGGAYYEQYFGPGTRLTVT.

The sample holds a few counts of this clone. This chain joins TRBV5-1 and TRBJ2-7; 9 positions agree with TRBD1. The CDR3 is 14 residues long. V was pared by 0 bases and J by 7 bases, with 5 bases of the junction left unmatched. Germline V gives CDR1 SGHRS, CDR2 YFSETQ. CDR3 coding DNA: TGCGCCAGCAGCTTGGGACAGGGGGTACCAGAGCAGTACTTC. Protein: CASSLGQGVPEQYF. The variable domain in full, completed from reference TRBV5-1 and TRBJ2-7, reads KAGVTQTPRYLIKTRGQQVTLSCSPISGHRSVSWYQQTPGQGLQFLFEYFSETQRNKGNFPGRFSGRQFSNSRSEMNVSTLELGDSALYLCASSLGQGVPEQYFGPGTRLTVT.

This sequence joins TRBV7-9 and TRBJ1-2; D gene ambiguous. Trimming removed 2 bases at V and 4 bases at J, with 14 bases between. Germline CDR1 is SEHNR and CDR2 is FQNEAQ (reference sequence). The CDR3 contains 15 residues. CDR3 in amino acids: CASSLIRQFFYGYTF. Written as DNA, the CDR3 is TGTGCCAGCAGCTTAATCCGACAATTCTTCTATGGCTACACCTTC.

This clone is a singleton in its sample. CDR3 in amino acids: CASSQGVARGRHQPQHF. The CDR3 DNA reads as TGCGCCAGCAGCCAAGGTGTGGCCAGGGGGCGGCATCAGCCCCAGCATTTT. The chain uses TRBV4-1 and TRBJ1-5; the match to TRBD1 covers 8 bases. CDR3 length equals 17 residues. The junction had 10 bases not matched to a gene; V was cut back by 1 base and J by 5 bases. The germline CDR1 and CDR2 sequences are MGHRA and YSYEKL.

This chain uses TRBV30 with TRBJ1-4; 7 bases line up with TRBD1. The germline V gene has CDR1 GTSNPN and CDR2 SVGIG (reference sequence). V trimming: 4 bases; J trimming: 8 bases; junction bases outside the gene matches: 7. The CDR3 is 13 amino acids. The CDR3 is CAWTRDSGEKLFF. CDR3 DNA: TGTGCCTGGACCCGGGACAGCGGGGAAAAACTGTTTTTT.

The rearrangement joins TRBV5-1 to TRBJ2-3, with D tentatively TRBD2 (5 bases). The CDR3 is 15 amino acids. The germline V gene encodes CDR1 SGHRS and CDR2 YFSETQ. V lost 0 bases and J 3 bases, leaving 11 bases between the germline ends. CDR3 sequence reads: CASSLDGVRTDTQYF. The CDR3, as DNA: TGCGCCAGCAGCTTGGACGGGGTAAGGACAGATACGCAGTATTTT. The variable domain in full, with the rest retrieved from reference TRBV5-1 and TRBJ2-3, is KAGVTQTPRYLIKTRGQQVTLSCSPISGHRSVSWYQQTPGQGLQFLFEYFSETQRNKGNFPGRFSGRQFSNSRSEMNVSTLELGDSALYLCASSLDGVRTDTQYFGPGTRLTVL.

The chain combines TRBV11-2 with TRBJ2-7, with D possibly matching TRBD1 (6 bases). The V end was cut by 0 bases, the J end by 0 bases, with 15 bases between. This CDR3 is built from 17 residues. The V gene's germline CDR1 is SGHAT and CDR2 FQNNGV. The CDR3 nucleotides read TGTGCCAGCAGCTTAGATCTGTCGGGACACCTCTCCTACGAGCAGTACTTC. Its translation: CASSLDLSGHLSYEQYF.

The rearrangement joins TRBV2 to TRBJ1-5; tentatively, D is TRBD1 (5 bases). The CDR3 totals 15 residues. The V gene lost 6 bases and the J gene lost 3 bases, with 15 bases spanning the gap. Germline assignment: CDR1 SNHLY and CDR2 FYNNEI. CDR3 sequence: CASSRESGLNQPQHF. The CDR3 DNA reads TGTGCCAGCAGCAGGGAATCAGGGCTCAATCAGCCCCAGCATTTT.

The chain's CDR3 is CASSSWTGEGTDTQYF. Written as DNA, the CDR3 is TGTGCCAGCAGCTCCTGGACAGGGGAAGGCACAGATACGCAGTATTTT. The chain has TRBV11-3 and TRBJ2-3; 9 positions agree with TRBD1. The CDR3 contains 16 residues. J lost 1 base, V lost 4 bases, and 6 bases had no gene match. The germline V gene encodes CDR1 SGHNT and CDR2 YENEEA.

V and J are TRBV19 and TRBJ2-6, with a weak D call TRBD2 (6 bases). V gave up 6 bases and J gave up 2 bases, with 11 bases separating them. The CDR3 runs to 15 residues. Germline loops: CDR1 LNHDA, CDR2 SQIVND (reference sequence). The CDR3 loop reads CASSPGRTGANVLTF. Here the CDR3 DNA reads TGTGCCAGTAGCCCAGGGAGGACTGGGGCCAACGTCCTGACTTTC.

The rearrangement links TRBV27 to TRBJ1-5, with D hard to call. CDR1 and CDR2 from the germline V gene are MNHEY and SMNVEV (reference sequence). Trimming removed 8 bases from V and 0 bases from J, with 11 bases in between. This CDR3 has 14 residues. The CDR3 nucleotides read TGTGCCAGCGGCAACAGAAATAGCAATCAGCCCCAGCATTTT. Translated: CASGNRNSNQPQHF.

The chain uses TRBV19 and TRBJ2-1; 7 nucleotides align to TRBD2. Germline values: CDR1 LNHDA, CDR2 SQIVND (reference sequence). This CDR3 region has 14 residues. The trim removed 6 bases at V and 4 bases at J, leaving 6 bases unmatched. The CDR3 sequence is CASSLAGEYNEQFF. In nucleotides, the CDR3 is TGTGCCAGTAGCTTGGCGGGAGAATACAATGAGCAGTTCTTC.

The V and J genes are TRBV7-3 and TRBJ1-1; D possibly corresponds to TRBD1 (6 bases). Germline V gene lookup returns CDR1 SGHTA and CDR2 FQGTGA. The CDR3 consists of 15 residues. The V end was cut by 2 bases, the J end by 1 base, with 11 bases between. CDR3 loop: CASSLGGGPNTEAFF. For the CDR3, the DNA is TGTGCCAGCAGCTTAGGGGGGGGGCCGAACACTGAAGCTTTCTTT.

The rearrangement joins TRBV2 to TRBJ1-1; no clear D gene. V was shortened by 2 bases and J by 0 bases, with 10 bases between the two germline ends. CDR1 SNHLY and CDR2 FYNNEI come from the germline V gene. The CDR3 extends over 15 amino acids. CDR3 region: CASSEHERMNTEAFF. CDR3 DNA sequence: TGTGCCAGCAGTGAACACGAGCGGATGAACACTGAAGCTTTCTTT.

The gene calls are TRBV19 and TRBJ2-3, with D possibly TRBD2 on 5 matching bases. This CDR3 is 13 amino acids long. The germline CDR1 and CDR2 sequences are LNHDA and SQIVND (reference sequence). The ends were cut back, 4 bases at V and 1 base at J, with 6 bases in the middle. CDR3 protein: CASSTGGTDTQYF. The CDR3 DNA reads TGTGCCAGTAGTACCGGGGGCACAGATACGCAGTATTTT.

The chain employs TRBV6-1 and TRBJ2-1, with a tentative D call TRBD2 (5 bases). CDR3 length: 16 residues. The germline gives CDR1 MNHNS, CDR2 SASEGT. V shed 2 bases and J shed 3 bases, with 14 bases lying between them. CDR3 nucleotides: TGTGCCAGCAGTGAAAATTGGGCACTAGTCTACAATGAGCAGTTCTTC. The encoded protein is CASSENWALVYNEQFF.

The genes are TRBV6-5 and TRBJ1-2; TRBD1 is a possible D gene (6 bases). This CDR3 region has 13 residues. Trimming pared 4 bases from V and 3 bases from J, leaving 9 bases between. Germline lookup yields CDR1 MNHEY and CDR2 SVGAGI. The CDR3 here is CASSSQGHYGYTF. CDR3 nucleotides: TGTGCCAGCAGTTCTCAGGGGCACTATGGCTACACCTTC.